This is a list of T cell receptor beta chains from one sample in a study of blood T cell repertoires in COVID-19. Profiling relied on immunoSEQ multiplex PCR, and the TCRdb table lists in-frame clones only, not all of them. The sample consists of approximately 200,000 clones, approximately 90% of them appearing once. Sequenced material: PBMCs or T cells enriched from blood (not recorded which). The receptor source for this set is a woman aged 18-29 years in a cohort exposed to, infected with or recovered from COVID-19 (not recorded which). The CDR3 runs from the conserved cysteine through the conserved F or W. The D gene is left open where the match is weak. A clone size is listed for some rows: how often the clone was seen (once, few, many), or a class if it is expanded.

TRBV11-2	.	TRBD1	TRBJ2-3	TGTGCCAGCAGCCTCGGACAGGGAACAGATACGCAGTATTTT	CASSLGQGTDTQYF
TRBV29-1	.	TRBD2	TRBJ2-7	TGCAGCGTGACCTATGGACTAGCGGGCTCCTACGAGCAGTACTTC	CSVTYGLAGSYEQYF
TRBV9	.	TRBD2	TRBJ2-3	TGTGCCAGCAGCGTAGGAGCCCTGGCGGGAGTTTACGCAGATACGCAGTATTTT	CASSVGALAGVYADTQYF
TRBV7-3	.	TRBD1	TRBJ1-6	TGTGCCAGCAGCTTATGGGGACAGGGGGCGAATAATTCACCCCTCCACTTT	CASSLWGQGANNSPLHF
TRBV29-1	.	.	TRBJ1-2	TGCAGCATGTTTTCACAGGTCCATGGCTACACCTTC	CSMFSQVHGYTF
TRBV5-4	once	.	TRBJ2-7	TGTGCCAGCAGCCCCGAGCGGAGTAAGTACGAGCAGTACTTC	CASSPERSKYEQYF
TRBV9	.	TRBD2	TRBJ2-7	TGTGCCAGCAGCGTAGGAGGTGGGAGGGCCGTCGAGCAGTACTTC	CASSVGGGRAVEQYF
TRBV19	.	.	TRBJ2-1	TGTGCCAGTAGTATATGGGGCGAATTCTCCTACAATGAGCAGTTCTTC	CASSIWGEFSYNEQFF
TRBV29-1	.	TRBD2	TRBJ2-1	TGCAGCGTGCGGGGGAGCTCCTACAATGAGCAGTTCTTC	CSVRGSSYNEQFF
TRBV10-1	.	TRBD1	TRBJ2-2	TGCGCCAGCAGTGACAGGGGGCTGAACACCGGGGAGCTGTTTTTT	CASSDRGLNTGELFF
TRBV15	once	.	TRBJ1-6	TGTGCCACCAGCAGAGATCGGGTGGGGCACAGCTCCTATAATTCACCCCTCCACTTT	CATSRDRVGHSSYNSPLHF
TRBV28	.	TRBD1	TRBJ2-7	TGTGCCAGCAGTTCCCGGGACAGGGTCGACTACGAGCAGTACTTC	CASSSRDRVDYEQYF
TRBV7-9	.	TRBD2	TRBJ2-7	TGTGCCAGCAGCTTAGAATGGGGGGGCGAGCAGTACTTC	CASSLEWGGEQYF
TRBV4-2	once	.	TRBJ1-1	TGTGCCAGCAGCCCGGGTGTGGGGGCCGGATTTGGTGAAGCTTTCTTT	CASSPGVGAGFGEAFF
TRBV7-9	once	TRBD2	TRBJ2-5	TGTGCCAGCAGCTCAACCGAGCGGGGGGCCCTGGAGACCCAGTACTTC	CASSSTERGALETQYF
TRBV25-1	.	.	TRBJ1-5	TGTGCCAGCAGTGAACAGGGGCATCAGCCCCAGCATTTT	CASSEQGHQPQHF
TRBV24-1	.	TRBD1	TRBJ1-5	TGTGCCACCAGTGGGCAGGGGGATCAGCCCCAGCATTTT	CATSGQGDQPQHF
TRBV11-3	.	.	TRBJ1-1	TGTGCCAGCAGCCCAACAGGCCCTGAAGCTTTCTTT	CASSPTGPEAFF
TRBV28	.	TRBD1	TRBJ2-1	TGTGCCACGTCCGCCTCCCGGGACAGTTACAATGAGCAGTTCTTC	CATSASRDSYNEQFF
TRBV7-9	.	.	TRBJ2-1	TGTGCCAGCAGCTACCCCTTACAGGGGGGGTCCTACAATGAGCAGTTCTTC	CASSYPLQGGSYNEQFF
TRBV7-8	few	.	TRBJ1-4	TGTGCCAGCAGTGGACTCAGAGATGAAAAACTGTTTTTT	CASSGLRDEKLFF
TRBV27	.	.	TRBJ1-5	TGTGCCAGCAGTCCTAGGAGCAATCAGCCCCAGCATTTT	CASSPRSNQPQHF
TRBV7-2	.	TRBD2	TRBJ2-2	TGTGCCAGCAGCTTCAGGCCTGCGGGAGACACCGGGGAGCTGTTTTTT	CASSFRPAGDTGELFF
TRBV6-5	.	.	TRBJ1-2	TGTGCCAGCAGTTACTCGGAGGGGAACTATGGCTACACCTTC	CASSYSEGNYGYTF
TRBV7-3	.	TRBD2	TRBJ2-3	TGTGCCAGCAGCTTATCCAATAGCGGGGGGGCCGTAGATACGCAGTATTTT	CASSLSNSGGAVDTQYF
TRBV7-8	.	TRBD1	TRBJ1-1	TGTGCCAGCAGCGGGGACAGGGTTTTTGCGTACACTGAAGCTTTCTTT	CASSGDRVFAYTEAFF
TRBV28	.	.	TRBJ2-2	TGTGCCAGCATTTCTCCGAACACCGGGGAGCTGTTTTTT	CASISPNTGELFF
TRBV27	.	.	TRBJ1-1	TGTGCCAGCAGTGTAAGGGGATCAGCTGAAGCTTTCTTT	CASSVRGSAEAFF
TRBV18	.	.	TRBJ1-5	TGTGCCAGCTCACCAGGTTCGGGGGGCATGAGCAATCAGCCCCAGCATTTT	CASSPGSGGMSNQPQHF
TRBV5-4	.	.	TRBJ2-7	TGTGCCAGCAGCCGTACCTGGGGGCTGGGGTACGAGCAGTACTTC	CASSRTWGLGYEQYF
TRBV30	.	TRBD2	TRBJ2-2	TGTGCCTGTCACAGGGGACTAGCGGGAGGATGGGCCGGGGAGCTGTTTTTT	CACHRGLAGGWAGELFF
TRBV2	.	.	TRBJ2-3	TGTGCCAGCTTCCGAGCTTACACAGATACGCAGTATTTT	CASFRAYTDTQYF
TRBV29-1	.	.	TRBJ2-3	TGCAGCGTTTCGGGACTCAACACAGATACGCAGTATTTT	CSVSGLNTDTQYF
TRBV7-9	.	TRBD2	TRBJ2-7	TGTGCCAGCAGCTTAGACGGGACTAGCGGGAGTCGGTCCTACGAGCAGTACTTC	CASSLDGTSGSRSYEQYF
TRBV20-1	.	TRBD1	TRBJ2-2	TGCAGTGCTAGTATGGCAGGGGGCTACGTCGGCACCGGGGAGCTGTTTTTT	CSASMAGGYVGTGELFF
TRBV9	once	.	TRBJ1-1	TGTGCCAGCAGCCCCCTCGGGGGGGGCCGGAGAGCTTTCTTT	CASSPLGGGRRAFF
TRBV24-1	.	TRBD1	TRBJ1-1	TGTGCCACCAGAGGACAGGGTTGGACTGAAGCTTTCTTT	CATRGQGWTEAFF
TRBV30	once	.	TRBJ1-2	TGTGCCTGGAGTGGACAAAACTATGGCTACACCTTC	CAWSGQNYGYTF
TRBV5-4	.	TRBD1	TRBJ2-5	TGTGCCAGCAGCCCAAGACAGGGGCACTCTGGGGAGACCCAGTACTTC	CASSPRQGHSGETQYF
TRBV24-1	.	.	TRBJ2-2	TGTGCCACCAGTGTGGGGGCAGACACCGGGGAGCTGTTTTTT	CATSVGADTGELFF
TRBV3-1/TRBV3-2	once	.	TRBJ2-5	TGTGCCAGCACGGGGCGGGGACAAGAGACCCAGTACTTC	CASTGRGQETQYF
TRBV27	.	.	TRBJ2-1	TGTGCCAGCAGTTCCTCCCTTCATGAGCAGTTCTTC	CASSSSLHEQFF
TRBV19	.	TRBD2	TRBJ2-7	TGTGCCAGTAGAACAGCGGGAGGAGGTGAGCAGTACTTC	CASRTAGGGEQYF
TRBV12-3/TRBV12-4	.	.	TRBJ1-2	TGTGCCAGCAGTACATACAGGGTCGGCGGCTACACCTTC	CASSTYRVGGYTF
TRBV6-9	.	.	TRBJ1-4	TGTGCCAGCACCGGCGGCAATGAAAAACTGTTTTTT	CASTGGNEKLFF
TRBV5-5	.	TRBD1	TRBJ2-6	TGTGCCAGCGGACTCGGGACAGGGAGTTTGGGGGCCAACGTCCTGACTTTC	CASGLGTGSLGANVLTF
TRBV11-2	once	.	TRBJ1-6	TGTGCCAGCAGCTCCGAGCCGGGACACCAGAATTCACCCCTCCACTTT	CASSSEPGHQNSPLHF
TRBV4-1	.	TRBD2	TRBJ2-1	TGCGCCAGCAGCCGATTGGGACTAGATTCTGAGCAGTTCTTC	CASSRLGLDSEQFF